The entry below gives a single TCR beta chain sequence along with its context. As yet, its antigen is unknown. This sample was included in a study of cytomegalovirus exposure and HLA in healthy donors. Trimming stripped 3 bases from V and 3 bases from J, with 12 bases between. The germline gives CDR1 LNHDA, CDR2 SQIVND (reference sequence). The CDR3 has 14 amino acids. The PCR had 60 Vbeta and 13 Jbeta primers. Some clones are missing from TCRdb's copy, which holds only in-frame ones; the method was immunoSEQ multiplex PCR. The table records about 250,000 clones, around 66% of them present only once. Study-wide results and limits: Based on reports, TCR beta sequences accurately predicted HLA-A and HLA-B alleles for most subjects. TRBV6-2, TRBV6-3 and some other V segments were unresolvable in 87-base-pair reads. Some TCR beta chains (more than 150 of them) were listed as cytomegalovirus-associated. A link between a missense DCLRE1C variant and TCR beta V- and J-gene trimming emerged from a later analysis.

The origin of this receptor is a female donor in good health and CMV-seronegative. Material: PBMCs. The rearrangement links TRBV19 to TRBJ2-7; the D gene is possibly TRBD2 (6 bases). This chain's CDR3 is CASSISAGYYEQYF. Written as DNA, the CDR3 is TGTGCCAGTAGTATCTCTGCGGGATACTACGAGCAGTACTTC.